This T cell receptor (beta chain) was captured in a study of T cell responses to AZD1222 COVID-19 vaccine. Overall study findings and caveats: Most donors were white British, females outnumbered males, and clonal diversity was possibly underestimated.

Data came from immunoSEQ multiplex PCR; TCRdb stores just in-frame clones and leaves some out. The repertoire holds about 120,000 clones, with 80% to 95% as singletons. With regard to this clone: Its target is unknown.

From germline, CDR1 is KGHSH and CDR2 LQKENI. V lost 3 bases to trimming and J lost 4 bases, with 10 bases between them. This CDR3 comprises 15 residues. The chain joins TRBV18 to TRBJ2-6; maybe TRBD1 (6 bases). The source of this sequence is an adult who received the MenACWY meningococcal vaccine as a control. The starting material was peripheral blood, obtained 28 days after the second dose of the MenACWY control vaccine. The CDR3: CASSPQGSGANVLTF. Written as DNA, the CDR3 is TGTGCCAGCTCACCGCAGGGGTCCGGGGCCAACGTCCTGACTTTC.